The 22 T cell receptor beta chains below all came from one sample that was sequenced in a study of T cell repertoires in cytomegalovirus infection. TCRdb independently ran MiXCR on the reads; one entry per CDR3 protein. The top ten clones hold 13% of a sample with just under 550,000 distinct CDR3 sequences, approximately 25% of them seen once. Sequencing used PBMCs. The receptors here all came from a human donor in good health (CMV status not recorded). Some clones in this sample may be carry-over from other donors' samples.

This clonotype has more than one count but fewer than ten. The gene calls are TRBV24-1 and TRBJ2-1, with TRBD1 matching 9 bases. This CDR3 is built from 15 residues. Trimming took 5 bases from V and 7 from J; bases not matched to a gene: 8. Germline V lookup: CDR1 KGHDR, CDR2 SFDVKD. CDR3 sequence (DNA): TGTGCCACCAGTGCTCAGCCGACAGGGGGTAATGAGCAGTTCTTC. Protein sequence: CATSAQPTGGNEQFF.

As for this clonotype: In this CDR3 the conserved last residue, phenylalanine or tryptophan, is missing, so a read error is likely. The chain carries TRBV5-1 and TRBJ2-5; D is perhaps TRBD2 (5 bases). Germline V gene lookup returns CDR1 SGHRS and CDR2 YFSETQ. The V gene lost 5 bases and the J gene lost 5 bases, with 19 bases spanning the gap. CDR3 size: 15 residues. The CDR3 DNA is TGCGCCAGCAGGGGAGCCAGCGAGAGGAGGGAGACCCAGTACCTC. It codes for CASRGASERRETQYL.

The chain has TRBV4-1 and TRBJ1-2, with D perhaps TRBD1 (6 bases). Trimming left V 1 base short and J 7 bases short, with 10 bases between. The CDR3 has 13 amino acids. Germline CDR1 and CDR2: MGHRA and YSYEKL. The chain's CDR3 is CASSQGTETGYTF. CDR3 sequence (DNA): TGCGCCAGCAGCCAAGGGACAGAGACTGGCTACACCTTC.

This clonotype was found a few times. The genes are TRBV11-2 and TRBJ2-7; D is possibly TRBD2 (5 bases). V gave up 5 bases and J gave up 3 bases, with 11 bases separating them. Germline assignment: CDR1 SGHAT and CDR2 FQNNGV. The CDR3 contains 13 residues. The CDR3 DNA follows: TGTGCCAGCAGCCTGACCGGGAACTACGAGCAGTACGTC. Its protein is CASSLTGNYEQYV.

Many counts were recorded for this clonotype. This sequence joins TRBV12-3 or TRBV12-4 and TRBJ2-7; D is perhaps TRBD1 (6 bases). Trimming took 6 bases from V and 5 from J, leaving 17 bases between them. This CDR3 region has 14 residues. CDR3 sequence: CASRNREINDEQYF. Written as DNA, the CDR3 is TGTGCCAGCAGGAACAGGGAAATCAACGACGAGCAGTACTTC.

This clonotype came up many times. The genes are TRBV7-8 and TRBJ1-5; D remains ambiguous. Per germline, CDR1 SGHVS and CDR2 FQNEAQ. Trimming removed 1 base at V and 0 bases at J, with 13 bases between. The length of the CDR3 is 17 residues. The CDR3 nucleotides read TGTGCCAGCAGCTTAGATACGCACCCGGGTAGCAATCAGCCCCAGCATTTT. Protein: CASSLDTHPGSNQPQHF.

The rearrangement joins TRBV11-2 to TRBJ1-2, with 8 bases aligning to TRBD1. This CDR3 spans 14 amino acids. V shed 4 bases, J shed 6 bases, and the junction held 7 bases outside the gene matches. CDR1 SGHAT and CDR2 FQNNGV come from the germline V gene. The CDR3 loop reads CASSSGDRSNGYTF. The CDR3 DNA follows: TGTGCCAGCAGCTCAGGGGACAGGAGCAATGGCTACACCTTC.

This rearrangement joins TRBV7-9 to TRBJ2-1; 9 positions match TRBD1. CDR3 length equals 15 residues. CDR1 is SEHNR and CDR2 is FQNEAQ in the germline V gene (reference sequence). With V trimmed by 1 base and J by 8 bases, 6 bases remained unmatched. CDR3 in amino acids: CASSLDRTGEDEQFF. The CDR3 DNA reads as TGTGCCAGCAGCTTAGATAGGACAGGGGAGGATGAGCAGTTCTTC.

The chain employs TRBV25-1 and TRBJ1-1; TRBD1 is a possible D gene (5 bases). Germline V CDR1 and CDR2: MGHDK, SYGVNS. The length of the CDR3 is 13 residues. Between the trimmed V and J ends, which lost 2 bases and 10 bases, there was a span of 14 bases. The CDR3 coding sequence is TGTGCCAGCAGTGAACTGGGGGATTCGGTAGCTTTCTTT. This gives the protein CASSELGDSVAFF.

The chain employs TRBV28 and TRBJ2-5, with TRBD2 as a possible D gene (6 bases). This CDR3 spans 15 amino acids. The ends were cut back, 4 bases at V and 4 bases at J, with 16 bases in the middle. The germline V gene has CDR1 MDHEN and CDR2 SYDVKM. The CDR3 reads CASSSGGPRRETQYF. Here the CDR3 DNA reads TGTGCCAGCAGTTCCGGAGGGCCGAGGCGAGAGACCCAGTACTTC. The full variable domain, in which reference TRBV28 and TRBJ2-5 provide the parts outside the CDR3, is DVKVTQSSRYLVKRTGEKVFLECVQDMDHENMFWYRQDPGLGLRLIYFSYDVKMKEKGDIPEGYSVSREKKERFSLILESASTNQTSMYLCASSSGGPRRETQYFGPGTRLLVL.

The CDR3 DNA is TGTGCCAGCAGCCCCGGACAGGGATGGTATTTT. Amino acid sequence: CASSPGQGWYF. The chain recombines TRBV7-2 with TRBJ2-3, with TRBD1 identical over 8 bases. Germline values: CDR1 SGHTA, CDR2 FQGNSA. CDR3 length: 11 amino acids. The junction had 6 bases not matched to a gene; V was cut back by 5 bases and J by 14 bases.

V is TRBV6-2 or TRBV6-3 and J is TRBJ1-1; the match to TRBD1 covers 7 bases. Losses at the gene ends were 7 bases for V and 0 bases for J; bases not matched to a gene: 2. Germline CDR1 reads MNHEY; CDR2 reads SVGEGT. CDR3 length equals 13 residues. The CDR3 nucleotides are TGTGCCAGCAATGACAGGGTGAACACTGAAGCTTTCTTT. Its translation is CASNDRVNTEAFF.

This chain uses TRBV19 with TRBJ1-6, with D perhaps TRBD1 (5 bases). The CDR3 spans 16 residues. With 6 bases removed from V and 4 bases from J, the gap between germline ends came to 16 bases. Germline loops: CDR1 LNHDA, CDR2 SQIVND (reference sequence). The CDR3 loop is CASSRQLGAYNSPLHF. The CDR3 nucleotides are TGTGCCAGTAGCCGACAGCTCGGGGCGTATAATTCACCCCTCCACTTT.

This clonotype occurred a few times. The rearrangement links TRBV29-1 to TRBJ2-6, with 13 bases fitting TRBD2. J gave up 1 base and V 5 bases, and 17 bases lay outside the gene matches. This CDR3 comprises 21 residues. Germline loops: CDR1 SQVTM, CDR2 ANQGSEA. CDR3 bases: TGCAGCGTTCGAGGACTAGCGGGAGTAAAACGAACCCCATCTGGGGCCAACGTCCTGACTTTC. Translated, it gives CSVRGLAGVKRTPSGANVLTF.

This clonotype came up a few times. The chain uses TRBV9 and TRBJ1-5, with unresolved D. The V gene lost 2 bases and the J gene lost 0 bases, with 6 bases spanning the gap. The length of the CDR3 is 14 residues. Per germline, CDR1 SGDLS and CDR2 YYNGEE. The CDR3 region is CASSVGISNQPQHF. CDR3 coding DNA: TGTGCCAGCAGCGTTGGGATTAGCAATCAGCCCCAGCATTTT. The variable domain in full, with the rest retrieved from reference TRBV9 and TRBJ1-5, is DSGVTQTPKHLITATGQRVTLRCSPRSGDLSVYWYQQSLDQGLQFLIQYYNGEERAKGNILERFSAQQFPDLHSELNLSSLELGDSALYFCASSVGISNQPQHFGDGTRLSIL.

This clonotype was detected only a few times. This sequence joins TRBV11-2 and TRBJ2-1; TRBD2 matches at 7 bases. The CDR3 is 15 amino acids. The germline V gene encodes CDR1 SGHAT and CDR2 FQNNGV. The V segment lost 5 bases and the J segment 5 bases; nucleotides outside the gene matches: 9. The CDR3 DNA follows: TGTGCCAGCAGCCTGGGACTAACCAAAAACAATGAGCAGTTCTTC. Translation gives CASSLGLTKNNEQFF.

The sample holds one count of this clonotype. The V gene is TRBV20-1, the J gene TRBJ2-3; tentatively, D is TRBD2 (5 bases). From germline, CDR1 is DFQATT and CDR2 SNEGSKA (reference sequence). V lost 3 bases and J 2 bases, leaving 18 bases between the germline ends. The CDR3 length is 16 residues. The CDR3 nucleotides read TGCAGTGCTAGTGCTAGCCCGGCCCCCACCACAGATACGCAGTATTTT. Protein sequence: CSASASPAPTTDTQYF.

This clonotype was recorded at least ten times. V gene TRBV7-2 combines with J gene TRBJ2-5; 13 nucleotides match TRBD2. Germline V CDR1 and CDR2: SGHTA, FQGNSA. Trimming cost V 4 bases and J 5 bases; bases outside gene matches: 10. The CDR3 is made up of 17 amino acids. Here the CDR3 DNA reads TGTGCCAGCAGCTCACCGAGGACTAGCGGGAGCCGGGAGACCCAGTACTTC. Amino acid sequence: CASSSPRTSGSRETQYF.

V gene TRBV27 combines with J gene TRBJ2-5; TRBD2 might be the D (5 bases). The CDR3 sequence is 18 residues long. V dropped 0 bases and J dropped 2 bases, with 19 bases sitting between them. Germline V gives CDR1 MNHEY, CDR2 SMNVEV (reference sequence). Written as DNA, the CDR3 is TGTGCCAGCAGTTTATCCCCCCCCCAGCGGAGAACACAAGAGACCCAGTACTTC. Amino acids: CASSLSPPQRRTQETQYF.

The table lists this clonotype with a few counts. The chain joins TRBV7-9 to TRBJ2-7; D call uncertain. Per germline, CDR1 SEHNR and CDR2 FQNEAQ (reference sequence). This CDR3 is 15 amino acids long. V was cut by 4 bases and J by 0 bases, with 13 bases left in between. This chain's CDR3 is CASSSTRLSSYEQYV. CDR3 DNA sequence: TGTGCCAGCAGCTCCACCCGCCTTAGCTCCTACGAGCAGTACGTC.

Only a few counts were recorded for this clonotype. The CDR3 spells CAISEPLTGTGANVLTF. CDR3 in DNA: TGTGCCATCAGTGAGCCCCTGACAGGGACTGGGGCCAACGTCCTGACTTTC. The chain has TRBV10-3 and TRBJ2-6; 7 positions agree with TRBD1. Germline V CDR1 and CDR2: ENHRY, SYGVKD. Trimming removed 2 bases from V and 2 bases from J; junction bases left unmatched: 6. The CDR3 length is 17 residues.

The V call is TRBV29-1, the J call TRBJ1-2, with a possible D match to TRBD1 (5 bases). This CDR3 has 13 amino acids. Trimming left V 3 bases short and J 5 bases short, with 13 bases between. The germline CDR1 and CDR2 sequences are SQVTM and ANQGSEA. The CDR3 DNA follows: TGCAGCGTTGAGGGGGTTCGACTTTATGGCTACACCTTC. This translates into CSVEGVRLYGYTF.